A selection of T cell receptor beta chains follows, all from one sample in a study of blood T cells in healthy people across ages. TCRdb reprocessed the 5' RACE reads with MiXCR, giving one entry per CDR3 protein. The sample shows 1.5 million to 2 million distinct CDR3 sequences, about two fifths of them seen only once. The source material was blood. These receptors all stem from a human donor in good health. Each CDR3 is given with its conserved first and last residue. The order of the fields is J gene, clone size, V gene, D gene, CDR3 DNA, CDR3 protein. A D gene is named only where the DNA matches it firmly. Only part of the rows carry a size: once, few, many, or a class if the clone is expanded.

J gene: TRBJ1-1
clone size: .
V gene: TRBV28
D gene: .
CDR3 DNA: TGTGCCAGCAGTTTATCGGGAGGGAGGGCTGAAGCTTTCTTT
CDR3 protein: CASSLSGGRAEAFF

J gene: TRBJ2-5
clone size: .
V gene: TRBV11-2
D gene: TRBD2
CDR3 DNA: TGTGCCAGCATCGAGGCTAGCGGGGGAAAGACCCAGTACTTC
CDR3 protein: CASIEASGGKTQYF

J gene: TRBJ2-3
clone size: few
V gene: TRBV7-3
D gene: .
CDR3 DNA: TGTGCCAGCAGATCTAGGAGGGACACAGATACGCAGTATTTT
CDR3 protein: CASRSRRDTDTQYF

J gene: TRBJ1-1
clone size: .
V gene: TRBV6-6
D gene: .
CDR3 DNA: TGTGCCAGCAGTTTCCCCGTAGGCCCCGGCACTGAAGCTTTCTTT
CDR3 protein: CASSFPVGPGTEAFF

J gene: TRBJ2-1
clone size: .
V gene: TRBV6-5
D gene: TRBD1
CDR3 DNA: TGTGCCAGCAGTCGGGCGGGACAGGGGACGGGTTACGAGCAGTTCTTC
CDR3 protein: CASSRAGQGTGYEQFF

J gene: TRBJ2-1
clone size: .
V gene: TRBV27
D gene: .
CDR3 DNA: TGTGCCAGCAGTTTTCGAAGTTTAGCCCGGGACATTCCGAACAATGAGCAGTTCTTC
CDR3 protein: CASSFRSLARDIPNNEQFF

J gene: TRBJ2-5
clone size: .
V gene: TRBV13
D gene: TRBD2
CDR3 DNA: TGTGCCAGCAGCTTACGTCGGGGGGGTATACAAGAGACCCAGTACTTC
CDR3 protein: CASSLRRGGIQETQYF

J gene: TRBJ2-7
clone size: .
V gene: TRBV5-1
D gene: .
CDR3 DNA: TGCGCCAGCAGCCCCCTTCAGGATTTCTCCTACGAGCAGTGCTTC
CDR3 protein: CASSPLQDFSYEQCF

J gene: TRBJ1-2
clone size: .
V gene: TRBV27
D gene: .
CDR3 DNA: TGTGCCGGCAGTTTAGTGGGGGCTGGAAACTATGGCTACACCTTC
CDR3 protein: CAGSLVGAGNYGYTF

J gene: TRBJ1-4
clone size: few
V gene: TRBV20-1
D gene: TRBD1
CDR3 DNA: TGCAGTGCTAGAGCCAGGGGGCTCAATGAAAAACTGTTTTTT
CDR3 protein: CSARARGLNEKLFF

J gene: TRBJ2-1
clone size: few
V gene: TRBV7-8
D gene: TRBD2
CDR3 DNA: TGTGCCAGCAGCTTACAGCGGGGCGATGAGCAGTTCTTC
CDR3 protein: CASSLQRGDEQFF